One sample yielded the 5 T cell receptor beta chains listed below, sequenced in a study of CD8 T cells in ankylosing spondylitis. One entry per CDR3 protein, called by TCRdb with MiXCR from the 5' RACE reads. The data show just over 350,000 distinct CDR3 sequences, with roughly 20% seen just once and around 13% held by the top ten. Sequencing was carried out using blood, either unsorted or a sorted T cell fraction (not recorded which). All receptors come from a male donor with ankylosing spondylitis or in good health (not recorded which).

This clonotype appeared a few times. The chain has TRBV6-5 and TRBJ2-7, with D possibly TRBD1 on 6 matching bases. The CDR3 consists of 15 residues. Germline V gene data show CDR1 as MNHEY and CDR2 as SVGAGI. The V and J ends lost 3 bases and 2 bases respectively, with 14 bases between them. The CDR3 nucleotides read TGTGCCAGCAGTTATTTGGGGGACATTGCCTACGAGCAGTACTTC. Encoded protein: CASSYLGDIAYEQYF.

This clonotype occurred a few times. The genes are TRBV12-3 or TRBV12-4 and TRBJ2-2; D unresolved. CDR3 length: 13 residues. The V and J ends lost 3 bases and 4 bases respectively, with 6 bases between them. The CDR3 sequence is CASSFGFTGELFF. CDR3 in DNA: TGTGCCAGCAGTTTTGGGTTCACCGGGGAGCTGTTTTTT.

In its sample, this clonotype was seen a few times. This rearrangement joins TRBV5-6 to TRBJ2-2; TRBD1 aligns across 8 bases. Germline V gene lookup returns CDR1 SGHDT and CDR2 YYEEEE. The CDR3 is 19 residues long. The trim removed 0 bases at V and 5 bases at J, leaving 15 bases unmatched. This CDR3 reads CASSLGTDRGLSQTGELFF. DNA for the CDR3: TGTGCCAGCAGCTTGGGTACCGACAGGGGATTGAGCCAGACCGGGGAGCTGTTTTTT. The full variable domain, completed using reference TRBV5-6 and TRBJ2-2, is DAGVTQSPTHLIKTRGQQVTLRCSPKSGHDTVSWYQQALGQGPQFIFQYYEEEERQRGNFPDRFSGHQFPNYSSELNVNALLLGDSALYLCASSLGTDRGLSQTGELFFGEGSRLTVL.

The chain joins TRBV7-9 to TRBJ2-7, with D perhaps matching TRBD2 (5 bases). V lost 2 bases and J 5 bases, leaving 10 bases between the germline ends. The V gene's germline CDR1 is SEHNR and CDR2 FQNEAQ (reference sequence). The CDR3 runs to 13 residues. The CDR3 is CASSLRGNNEQYF. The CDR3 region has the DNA TGTGCCAGCAGCTTACGAGGGAATAACGAGCAGTACTTC.

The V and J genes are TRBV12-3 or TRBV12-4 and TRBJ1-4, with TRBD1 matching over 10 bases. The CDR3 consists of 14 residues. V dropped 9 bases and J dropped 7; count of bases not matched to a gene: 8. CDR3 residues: CASTFGTGAEKLFF. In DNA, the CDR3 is TGTGCCAGTACCTTTGGGACAGGGGCTGAAAAACTGTTTTTT.